This TCR beta chain stems from a study of blood T cell repertoires in COVID-19. Background on the study: There were acute and convalescent COVID-19 samples, and they came from the United States, Italy and Spain. PBMCs, B-cell-depleted T cells, or T cells provided the cDNA or gDNA that made up the material.

Original methodology: Counts of nucleated cells, estimated from reference gene primer amplification, were obtained. Repertoires were generated with immunoSEQ multiplex PCR, while TCRdb's copy carries only in-frame clones and drops some. D and trimming were read from the DNA, whereas the V and J calls and clone size are those reported in that table. The data contain approximately 210,000 clones, 89% of them seen just once; the ten biggest clones take up 4% to 5.5%. Input material: peripheral blood. The receptor was isolated from a woman between 40 and 55 years old with acute or convalescent COVID-19.

CDR3 amino acids: CASSIRQGPSSGNTIYF. The CDR3 DNA reads TGTGCCAGCAGCATTCGACAGGGACCAAGCTCTGGAAACACCATATATTTT. V gene TRBV5-5 combines with J gene TRBJ1-3; 7 bases match TRBD1. J was trimmed by 0 bases and V by 4 bases; bases with no gene match: 10. Germline V lookup: CDR1 SGHKS, CDR2 YYEKEE (reference sequence). The CDR3 has 17 residues.